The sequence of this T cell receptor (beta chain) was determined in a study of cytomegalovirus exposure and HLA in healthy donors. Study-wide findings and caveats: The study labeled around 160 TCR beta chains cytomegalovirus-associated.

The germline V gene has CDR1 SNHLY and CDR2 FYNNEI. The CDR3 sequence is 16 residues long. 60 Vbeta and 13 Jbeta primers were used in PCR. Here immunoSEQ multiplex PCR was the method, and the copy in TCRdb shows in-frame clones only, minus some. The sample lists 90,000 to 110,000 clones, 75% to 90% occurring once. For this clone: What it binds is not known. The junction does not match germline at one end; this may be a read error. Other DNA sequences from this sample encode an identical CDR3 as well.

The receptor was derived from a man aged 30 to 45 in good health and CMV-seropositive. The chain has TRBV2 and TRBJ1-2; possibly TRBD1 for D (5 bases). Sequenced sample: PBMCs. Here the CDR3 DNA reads TGTGCTAGCAGTCCTGATATCTATGGGGCCAGCTATGGCTACACCTTC. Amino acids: CASSPDIYGASYGYTF.